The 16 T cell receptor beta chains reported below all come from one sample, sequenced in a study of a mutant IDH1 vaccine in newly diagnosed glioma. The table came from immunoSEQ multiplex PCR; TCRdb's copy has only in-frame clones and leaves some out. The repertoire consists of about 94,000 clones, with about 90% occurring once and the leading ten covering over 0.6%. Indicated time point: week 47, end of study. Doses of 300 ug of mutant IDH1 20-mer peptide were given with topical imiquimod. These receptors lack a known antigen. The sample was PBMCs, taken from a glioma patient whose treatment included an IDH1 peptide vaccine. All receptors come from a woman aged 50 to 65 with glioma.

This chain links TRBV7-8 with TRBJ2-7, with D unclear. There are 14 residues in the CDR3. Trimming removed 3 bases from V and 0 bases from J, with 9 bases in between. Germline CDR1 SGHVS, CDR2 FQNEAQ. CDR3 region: CASSFGSISYEQYF. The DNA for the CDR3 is TGTGCCAGCAGCTTCGGTTCCATCTCCTACGAGCAGTACTTC.

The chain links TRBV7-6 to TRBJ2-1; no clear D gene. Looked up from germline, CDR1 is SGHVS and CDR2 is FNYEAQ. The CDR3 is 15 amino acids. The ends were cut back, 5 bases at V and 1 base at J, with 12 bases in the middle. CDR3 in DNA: TGTGCCAGCAGCCCCCGTACCGGATCCTACAATGAGCAGTTCTTC. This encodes CASSPRTGSYNEQFF.

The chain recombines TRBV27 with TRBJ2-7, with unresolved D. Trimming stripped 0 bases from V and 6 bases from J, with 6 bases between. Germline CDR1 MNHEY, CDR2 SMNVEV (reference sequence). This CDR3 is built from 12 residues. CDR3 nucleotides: TGTGCCAGCAGTTTATCGAAGACCGAGCAGTACTTC. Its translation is CASSLSKTEQYF.

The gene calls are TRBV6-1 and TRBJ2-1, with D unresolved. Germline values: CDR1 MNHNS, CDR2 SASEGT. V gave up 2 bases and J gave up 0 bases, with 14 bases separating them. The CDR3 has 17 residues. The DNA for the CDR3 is TGTGCCAGCAGTGAACCCACCGACATTAGCTCCTACAATGAGCAGTTCTTC. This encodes CASSEPTDISSYNEQFF.

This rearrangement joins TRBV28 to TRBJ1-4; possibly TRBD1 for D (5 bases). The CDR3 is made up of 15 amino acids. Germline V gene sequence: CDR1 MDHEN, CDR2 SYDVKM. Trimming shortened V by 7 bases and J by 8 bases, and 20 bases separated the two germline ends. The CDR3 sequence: CASTPIGQGIEKLFF. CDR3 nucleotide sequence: TGTGCCAGCACCCCGATCGGGCAGGGAATAGAAAAACTGTTTTTT. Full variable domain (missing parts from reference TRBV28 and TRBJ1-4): DVKVTQSSRYLVKRTGEKVFLECVQDMDHENMFWYRQDPGLGLRLIYFSYDVKMKEKGDIPEGYSVSREKKERFSLILESASTNQTSMYLCASTPIGQGIEKLFFGSGTQLSVL.

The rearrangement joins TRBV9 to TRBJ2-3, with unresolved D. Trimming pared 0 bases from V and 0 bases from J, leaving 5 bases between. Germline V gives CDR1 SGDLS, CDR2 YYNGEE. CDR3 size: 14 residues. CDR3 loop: CASSVEGSTDTQYF. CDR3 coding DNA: TGTGCCAGCAGCGTAGAAGGTAGCACAGATACGCAGTATTTT.

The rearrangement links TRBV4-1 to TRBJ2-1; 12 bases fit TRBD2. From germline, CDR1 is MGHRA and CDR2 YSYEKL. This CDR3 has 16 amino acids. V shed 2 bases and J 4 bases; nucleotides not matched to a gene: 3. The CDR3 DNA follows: TGCGCCAGCAGCCAAAAAACTAGCGGGGGGTACAATGAGCAGTTCTTC. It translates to CASSQKTSGGYNEQFF.

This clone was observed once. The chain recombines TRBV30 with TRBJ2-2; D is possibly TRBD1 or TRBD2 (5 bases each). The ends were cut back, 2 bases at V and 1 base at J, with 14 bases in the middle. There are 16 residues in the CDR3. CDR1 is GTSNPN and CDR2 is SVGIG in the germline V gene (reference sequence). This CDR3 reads CAWSTAWGMNTGELFF. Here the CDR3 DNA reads TGTGCCTGGAGTACCGCGTGGGGGATGAACACCGGGGAGCTGTTTTTT.

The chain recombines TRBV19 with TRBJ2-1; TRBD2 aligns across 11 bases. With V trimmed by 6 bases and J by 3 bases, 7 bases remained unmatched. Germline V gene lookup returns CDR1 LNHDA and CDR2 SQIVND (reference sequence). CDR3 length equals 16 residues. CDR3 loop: CASSDSSGRYYNEQFF. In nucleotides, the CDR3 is TGTGCCAGTAGCGACTCTAGCGGGAGGTACTACAATGAGCAGTTCTTC.

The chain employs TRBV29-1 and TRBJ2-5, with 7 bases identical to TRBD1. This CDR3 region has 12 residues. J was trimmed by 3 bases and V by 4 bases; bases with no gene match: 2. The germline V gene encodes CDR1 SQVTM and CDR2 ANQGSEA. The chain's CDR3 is CSVGQGKETQYF. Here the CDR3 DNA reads TGCAGCGTTGGACAGGGAAAAGAGACCCAGTACTTC.

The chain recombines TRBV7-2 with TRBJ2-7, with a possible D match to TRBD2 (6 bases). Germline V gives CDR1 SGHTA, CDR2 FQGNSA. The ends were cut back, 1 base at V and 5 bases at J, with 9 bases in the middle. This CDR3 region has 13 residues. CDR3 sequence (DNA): TGTGCCAGCAGCTTAGATGGCGGGGACGAGCAGTACTTC. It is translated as CASSLDGGDEQYF. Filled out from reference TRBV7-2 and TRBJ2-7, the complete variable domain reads GAGVSQSPSNKVTEKGKDVELRCDPISGHTALYWYRQSLGQGLEFLIYFQGNSAPDKSGLPSDRFSAERTGGSVSTLTIQRTQQEDSAVYLCASSLDGGDEQYFGPGTRLTVT.

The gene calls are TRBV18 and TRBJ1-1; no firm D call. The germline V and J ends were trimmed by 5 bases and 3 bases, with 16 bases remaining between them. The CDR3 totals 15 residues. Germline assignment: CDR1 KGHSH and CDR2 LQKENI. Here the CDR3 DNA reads TGTGCCAGCTCAACGGACCTACCAACGTACACTGAAGCTTTCTTT. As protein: CASSTDLPTYTEAFF. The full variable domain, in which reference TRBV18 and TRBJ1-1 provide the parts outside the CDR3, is NAGVMQNPRHLVRRRGQEARLRCSPMKGHSHVYWYRQLPEEGLKFMVYLQKENIIDESGMPKERFSAEFPKEGPSILRIQQVVRGDSAAYFCASSTDLPTYTEAFFGQGTRLTVV.

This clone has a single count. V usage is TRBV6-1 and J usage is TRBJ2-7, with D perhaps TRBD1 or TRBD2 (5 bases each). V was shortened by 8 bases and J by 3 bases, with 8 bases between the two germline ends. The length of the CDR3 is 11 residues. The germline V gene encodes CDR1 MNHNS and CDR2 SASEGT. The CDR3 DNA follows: TGTGCCAGCGGGACGGGCTACGAGCAGTACTTC. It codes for CASGTGYEQYF.

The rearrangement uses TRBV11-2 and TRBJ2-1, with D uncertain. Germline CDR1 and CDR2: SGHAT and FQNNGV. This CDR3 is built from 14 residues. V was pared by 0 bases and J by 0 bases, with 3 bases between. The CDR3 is CASSLDGSYNEQFF. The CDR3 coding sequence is TGTGCCAGCAGCTTAGACGGCTCCTACAATGAGCAGTTCTTC.

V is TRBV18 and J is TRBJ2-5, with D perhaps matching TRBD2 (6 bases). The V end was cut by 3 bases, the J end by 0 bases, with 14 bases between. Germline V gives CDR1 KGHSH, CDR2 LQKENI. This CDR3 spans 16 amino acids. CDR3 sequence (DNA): TGTGCCAGCTCACCCCGCAGAGCGGGTAACCAAGAGACCCAGTACTTC. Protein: CASSPRRAGNQETQYF. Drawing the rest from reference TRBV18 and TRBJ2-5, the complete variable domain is NAGVMQNPRHLVRRRGQEARLRCSPMKGHSHVYWYRQLPEEGLKFMVYLQKENIIDESGMPKERFSAEFPKEGPSILRIQQVVRGDSAAYFCASSPRRAGNQETQYFGPGTRLLVL.

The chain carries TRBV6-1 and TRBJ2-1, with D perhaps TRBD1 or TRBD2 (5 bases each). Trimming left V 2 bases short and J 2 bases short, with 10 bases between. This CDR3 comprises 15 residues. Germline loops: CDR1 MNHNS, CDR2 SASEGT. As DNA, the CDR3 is TGTGCCAGCAGTGAAAGACCGGGACCCTACAATGAGCAGTTCTTC. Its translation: CASSERPGPYNEQFF.